This is a list of T cell receptor beta chains from one sample in a study of response to subunit inactivated influenza vaccine. TCRdb re-called the RT-PCR reads through MiXCR, storing one row per CDR3 protein. The sample has 300,000 to 350,000 distinct CDR3 sequences; roughly a fifth are singletons. The sample in question was PBMCs from blood, obtained about 20 months after vaccination. Every receptor here comes from a man between 50 and 69 years old who received an inactivated influenza vaccine. CDR3s include the opening cysteine and the closing phenylalanine or tryptophan. A D gene is named only where the DNA matches it firmly. Clone size appears in some rows only: once, few, many, or a class for an expanded clone.

j_gene | v_gene | len | abundance | d_gene | CDR3nt | CDR3aa
TRBJ1-2 | TRBV28 | 14 | few | NA | TGTGCCAGCAGTTTCCAGGGTCCTAACTATGGCTACACCTTC | CASSFQGPNYGYTF
TRBJ2-2 | TRBV5-1 | 14 | many | NA | TGCGCCAGCAGCTTGGTAGGGAACACCGGGGAGCTGTTTTTT | CASSLVGNTGELFF
TRBJ2-3 | TRBV9 | 15 | NA | TRBD1 | TGTGCCAGCAGCATCCAGACAGGGGCCACAGATACGCAGTATTTT | CASSIQTGATDTQYF
TRBJ2-7 | TRBV5-5 | 14 | NA | TRBD2 | TGTGCCAGCAGCTTGACTAGCGGGCCCTACGAGCAGTACTTC | CASSLTSGPYEQYF
TRBJ2-5 | TRBV28 | 15 | few | TRBD1 | TGTGCCAGCAGAGTCGGGACAGGGACGCAAGAGACCCAGTACTTC | CASRVGTGTQETQYF
TRBJ1-2 | TRBV3-1 | 16 | NA | NA | TGTGCCAGCAGCCAAGGCTACCAGGTGAAAGGCCATGGCTACACCTTC | CASSQGYQVKGHGYTF
TRBJ1-1 | TRBV20-1 | 16 | few | NA | TGCAGTGCTAGACGTCTAGGACAATTTAGTGCCCCTGAAGCTTTCTTT | CSARRLGQFSAPEAFF
TRBJ2-5 | TRBV28 | 16 | many | NA | TGTGCCAGCAGTTTATTGGGCGGCGCGGAGGAAGAGACCCAGTACTTC | CASSLLGGAEEETQYF
TRBJ1-1 | TRBV7-9 | 14 | few | NA | TGTGCCAGCAGCTTAGCGGGTGGGCAGAGTGAAGCTTTCTTT | CASSLAGGQSEAFF
TRBJ1-3 | TRBV20-1 | 14 | NA | NA | TGCAGTGCTCCCTTGGCGGGAGCTGGAAACACCATATATTTT | CSAPLAGAGNTIYF
TRBJ2-7 | TRBV7-9 | 16 | few | TRBD2 | TGTGCCAGCAGCTTTTTCTCTGGCGGGAGCTCCTACGAGCAGTACTTC | CASSFFSGGSSYEQYF
TRBJ1-1 | TRBV7-9 | 17 | many | NA | TGTGCCAGCAGCTTAGTTCTCGGCAGCGGTTGGAACACTGAAGCTTTCTTT | CASSLVLGSGWNTEAFF
TRBJ2-4 | TRBV12-3/TRBV12-4 | 14 | once | TRBD1 | TGTGCCAGCAGTACCCCGGACAGGGGGGGCATTCAGTACTTC | CASSTPDRGGIQYF
TRBJ2-2 | TRBV24-1 | 14 | NA | NA | TGTGCCACCAGTGAGGCACAATGGACCGGGGAGCTGTTTTTT | CATSEAQWTGELFF
TRBJ1-1 | TRBV20-1 | 14 | NA | TRBD1 | TGCAGTGCTTCACCGGGACAGGGAGGCACTGAAGCTTTCTTT | CSASPGQGGTEAFF
TRBJ2-1 | TRBV6-5 | 16 | few | NA | TGTGCCAGCAGTTACACCACAGCGAGCTCCTACAATGAGCAGTTCTTC | CASSYTTASSYNEQFF
TRBJ2-3 | TRBV5-4 | 14 | NA | NA | TGTGCCAGCAGCTTCAGGGAAGCCCAAGATACGCAGTATTTT | CASSFREAQDTQYF
TRBJ1-4 | TRBV18 | 15 | NA | NA | TGTGCCAGCTCACCACGGGCCGGGAGAGATGAAAAACTGTTTTTT | CASSPRAGRDEKLFF
TRBJ1-4 | TRBV12-3/TRBV12-4 | 14 | many | TRBD1 | TGTGCCAGCAGTTTACAGGGGGCGGGCGAAAAACTGTTTTTT | CASSLQGAGEKLFF
TRBJ2-3 | TRBV20-1 | 15 | NA | TRBD2 | TGCAGTGCTAGTTGGCTAGCGGGGGCCCGAGATACGCAGTATTTT | CSASWLAGARDTQYF
TRBJ1-1 | TRBV4-1 | 14 | many | NA | TGCGCCAGCAGCAGTCGCGGGGTGAACACTGAAGCTTTCTTT | CASSSRGVNTEAFF
TRBJ2-1 | TRBV7-7 | 15 | NA | TRBD2 | TGTGCCAGCAGCTTAGCGGGAGGGCCTTGGGATGAGCAGTTCTTC | CASSLAGGPWDEQFF
TRBJ1-1 | TRBV29-1 | 12 | few | NA | TGCAGCGTTGAGTTAGTAGCCCCTGAAGCTTTCTTT | CSVELVAPEAFF
TRBJ2-2 | TRBV10-3 | 15 | few | TRBD1 | TGTGCCATCAGACCCGGGACAGGGCTAACCGGGGAGCTGTTTTTT | CAIRPGTGLTGELFF
TRBJ2-5 | TRBV12-3/TRBV12-4 | 17 | NA | TRBD1 | TGTGCCAGCAGTTTCGGGCTTACCGGGACAGGGGAAGAGACCCAGTACTTC | CASSFGLTGTGEETQYF
TRBJ1-2 | TRBV6-1 | 16 | NA | NA | TGTGCCAGCAGTGAAGATGAACTTCTCTCTAACTATGGCTACACCTTC | CASSEDELLSNYGYTF
TRBJ2-7 | TRBV28 | 13 | NA | NA | TGTGCCAGCAGTTCAGGGGACGGATACGAGCAGTACTTC | CASSSGDGYEQYF
TRBJ1-1 | TRBV5-1 | 14 | NA | NA | TGCGCCAGCAGCTTAGGGCCCCCGAGCACTGAAGCTTTCTTT | CASSLGPPSTEAFF
TRBJ2-2 | TRBV10-3 | 16 | many | NA | TGTGCCATCAGTGAGTCCCGGACAGTTTACACCGGGGAGCTGTTTTTT | CAISESRTVYTGELFF
TRBJ1-5 | TRBV20-1 | 16 | NA | NA | TGCAGTGCTAGCATTAAGGGACCCACTAGCAATCAGCCCCAGCATTTT | CSASIKGPTSNQPQHF
TRBJ2-3 | TRBV27 | 14 | few | NA | TGTGCCAGCAGGCCCGGGACACCCACAGATACGCAGTATTTT | CASRPGTPTDTQYF
TRBJ2-7 | TRBV5-1 | 14 | NA | TRBD1 | TGCGCCAGCAGGCCCGGACAGGGGTACTACGAGCAGTACTTC | CASRPGQGYYEQYF
TRBJ1-2 | TRBV20-1 | 12 | few | NA | TGCAGTGCTTACGCCTCTAACTATGGCTACACCTTC | CSAYASNYGYTF
TRBJ2-2 | TRBV4-2 | 18 | few | NA | TGTGCCAGCAGCCAAGATCCCTTCCCTGTAAGGGGCACCGGGGAGCTGTTTTTT | CASSQDPFPVRGTGELFF
TRBJ2-2 | TRBV9 | 14 | NA | NA | TGTGCCAGCAGCGTAAGTGGGAACACCGGGGAGCTGTTTTTT | CASSVSGNTGELFF
TRBJ2-7 | TRBV2 | 13 | many | TRBD2 | TGTGCCAGCCGGGACTACCAGACCTACGAGCAGTACTTC | CASRDYQTYEQYF
TRBJ1-4 | TRBV11-2 | 17 | NA | NA | TGTGCCAGCAGCTTGGGACTACTCTCTGCAACTAATGAAAAACTGTTTTTT | CASSLGLLSATNEKLFF